This entry describes one T cell receptor beta chain. Its antigen is not yet known. Qualities for individual bases were not recorded, and no much larger clone is one base off. The data belong to a study of blood T cell repertoires in COVID-19 (dated by TCRdb to 2020 to 2022). At the level of the whole study: Samples from collaborators originated in the United States, Italy and Spain and spanned both the acute and convalescent phases of COVID-19. Where available, HLA class I and class II types were obtained from metadata supplied by the sample provider rather than from assay-based typing. Subjects who had been exposed to COVID-19, were actively infected with it, or had recovered from it provided the deeply sampled blood TCRbeta repertoires that made up the dataset. The prospective study material was composed of cDNA or gDNA derived from T cells, B-cell-depleted T cells, or PBMCs. The sample metadata nearly always contained a de-identified subject ID, COVID-19 status, age in years and sex. A freely available public database, intended as a resource for researchers studying the immune response to SARS-CoV-2, is where the repertoires were released. The samples were drawn from two sources: the first 160 participants of the ongoing ImmuneRACE study, and 1,000 to 1,500 subjects contributed by 6 global collaborators.

TCRbeta CDR3 regions were amplified from genomic DNA using the immunoSEQ Assay, a bias-controlled multiplex PCR. The paper's data handling went like this. The number of nucleated cells in each sample was estimated from the amplification of reference gene primers within the assay. To quantify the absolute abundance of each unique TCRbeta CDR3 rearrangement, sequence reads were collapsed and filtered. Productive Simpson clonality was computed per sample as the square root of Simpson's diversity index over productive rearrangements. Drawn from immuneACCESS, this table holds only the in-frame rearrangements with V and J called that TCRdb kept. Clones are partly lost; checked studies trace under half to an unresolved V gene and leave the rest unexplained. The V and J calls and the clone size are those of that table, but D and trimming were determined from the DNA. For this sample the table gives 15,000 to 17,000 clones, of which around four fifths were detected only once. Roughly 22% of the sample belongs to the ten largest clones.

On the study overall, not on this receptor specifically: The quantity of clinical and demographic metadata differed by source and by participant and was supplied without curation.

Each collaborating institution followed its own protocols to collect whole blood in K2EDTA tubes. Collaborator samples were shipped for TCRbeta analysis as frozen whole blood, isolated PBMCs, or DNA extracted from either sample type. Material: peripheral blood. This clonotype originated in an elderly man with active or convalescent COVID-19.

DNA sequence: TGTGCCAGCAGCCTCGGACTAGCGGGGGGCACAGATACGCAGTATTTT. It codes for CASSLGLAGGTDTQYF. The chain was built from TRBV4-2 and TRBJ2-3; 13 central nucleotides agree with TRBD2. CDR1 LGHNA and CDR2 YNFKEQ were looked up in the germline V gene. The cysteine opens and the phenylalanine closes a CDR3 of 16 amino acids. The retained sequence is limited to the CDR3, 48 bases, with the frame set at the first base. V lost 4 bases and J lost 1 base, and the count of bases not matched to a germline gene is 2.